This section outlines one T cell receptor (beta chain) sequence together with its context. Its antigen is not identified. One tube held mixed TRB-A and TRB-B primer pools for touch-down PCR. Reprocessing the multiplex PCR reads, TCRdb reports a single entry for every CDR3 protein and omits DNA. Reported are about 4,900 distinct CDR3 sequences; the ten largest clones contain 45% to 55%. The data originate from a study of T cell clusters in autoimmune cytopenias. General study points: Active autoimmune hepatitis patients had roughly 3.3-fold fewer exclusive TRB clusters than healthy donors.

Each sample's input was 200 to 250 ng genomic DNA, 40,000 or so genome equivalents. The CDR3 is made up of 15 amino acids. The sample was also linked to a second study, of T cell repertoires in aging, cancer and after chemotherapy.

The receptor was isolated from a human donor with chronic lymphocytic leukemia. The donor label of this sample is uncertain. The sequenced material came from peripheral blood. The chain is built from TRBV12-3 or TRBV12-4 and TRBJ2-1; TCRdb selects TRBD1, and the lack of DNA leaves this call unchecked. The CDR3 spells CASSPDRGHRGEQFF.